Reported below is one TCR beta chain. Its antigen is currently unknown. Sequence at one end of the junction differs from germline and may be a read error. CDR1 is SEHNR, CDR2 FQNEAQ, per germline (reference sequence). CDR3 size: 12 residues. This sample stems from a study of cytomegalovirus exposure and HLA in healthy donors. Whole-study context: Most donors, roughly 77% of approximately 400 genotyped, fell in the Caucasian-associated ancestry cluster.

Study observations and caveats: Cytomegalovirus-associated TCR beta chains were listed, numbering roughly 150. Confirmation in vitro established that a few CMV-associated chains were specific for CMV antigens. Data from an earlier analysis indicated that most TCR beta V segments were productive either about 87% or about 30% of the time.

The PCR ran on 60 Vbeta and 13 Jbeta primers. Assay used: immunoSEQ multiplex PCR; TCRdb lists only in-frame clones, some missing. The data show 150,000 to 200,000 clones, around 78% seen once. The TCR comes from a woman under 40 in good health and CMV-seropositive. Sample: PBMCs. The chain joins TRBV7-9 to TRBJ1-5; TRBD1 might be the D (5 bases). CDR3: CSSSVVGGPQHF. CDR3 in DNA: TGTTCCAGCAGCGTCGTCGGGGGGCCCCAGCATTTT.